This T cell receptor (beta chain) originates from a study of graft-versus-host responses after intestinal transplantation. Across the study: Recipients received multivisceral, liver-intestinal, or isolated intestinal transplants. Anti-thymocyte globulin was used for induction in all recipients, who then took tacrolimus and steroids for approximately 3 years.

The study plated about 200,000 CFSE-labeled responders with about 200,000 irradiated, violet-dye-labeled stimulators. The table came from immunoSEQ multiplex PCR; TCRdb's copy has only in-frame clones and leaves some out. The sample consists of roughly 20,000 clones, approximately 40% of them appearing once. The CDR3 is made up of 16 amino acids. The study's findings and limits: High graft-versus-host to host-versus-graft T cell clonal ratios marked allografts of patients with graft-donor macrochimerism.

This clone turned up a few times. The V and J genes are TRBV21-1 and TRBJ2-1; the DNA was not used to check the table's D call, TRBD1. TRBV21-1 is reported as a pseudogene. Here the sequenced sample was alloreactive CD8+ T cells from a mixed lymphocyte reaction culture, taken before intestinal transplant. Subset: CFSE-low proliferating T cells sorted from roughly 6-day pre-transplant mixed lymphocyte reaction (GvH or HvG direction). The TCR was taken from a human patient who received an intestinal transplant. The CDR3 reads CASSPRTGRSYNEQFF. For the CDR3, the DNA is TGTGCCAGCAGCCCGAGAACAGGGAGATCCTACAATGAGCAGTTCTTC.